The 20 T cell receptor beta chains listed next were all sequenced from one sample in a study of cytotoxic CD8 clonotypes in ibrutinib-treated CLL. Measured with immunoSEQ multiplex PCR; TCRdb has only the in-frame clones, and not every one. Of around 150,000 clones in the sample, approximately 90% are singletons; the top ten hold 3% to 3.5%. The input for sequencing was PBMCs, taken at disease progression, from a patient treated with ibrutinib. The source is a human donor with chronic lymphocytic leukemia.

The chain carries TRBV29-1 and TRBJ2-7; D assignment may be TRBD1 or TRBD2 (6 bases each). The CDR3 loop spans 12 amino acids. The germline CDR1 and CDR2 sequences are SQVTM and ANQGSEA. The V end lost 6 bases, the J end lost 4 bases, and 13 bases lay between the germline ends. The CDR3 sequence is CSVGGHKYEQYF. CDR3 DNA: TGCAGCGTGGGGGGACATAAATACGAGCAGTACTTC.

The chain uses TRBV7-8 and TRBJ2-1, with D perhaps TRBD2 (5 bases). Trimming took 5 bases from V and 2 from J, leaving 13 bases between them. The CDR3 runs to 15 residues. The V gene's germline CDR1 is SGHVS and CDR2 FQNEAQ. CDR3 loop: CASSARATTYNEQFF. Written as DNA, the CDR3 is TGTGCCAGCAGCGCCCGAGCGACTACCTACAATGAGCAGTTCTTC. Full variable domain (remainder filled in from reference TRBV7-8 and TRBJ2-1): GAGVSQSPRYKVAKRGQDVALRCDPISGHVSLFWYQQALGQGPEFLTYFQNEAQLDKSGLPSDRFFAERPEGSVSTLKIQRTQQEDSAVYLCASSARATTYNEQFFGPGTRLTVL.

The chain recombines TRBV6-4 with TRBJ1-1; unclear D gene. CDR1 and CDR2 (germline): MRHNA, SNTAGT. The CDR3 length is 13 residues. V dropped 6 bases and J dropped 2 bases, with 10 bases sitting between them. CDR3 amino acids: CASRERVNTEAFF. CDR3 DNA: TGTGCCAGCAGAGAAAGGGTTAACACTGAAGCTTTCTTT.

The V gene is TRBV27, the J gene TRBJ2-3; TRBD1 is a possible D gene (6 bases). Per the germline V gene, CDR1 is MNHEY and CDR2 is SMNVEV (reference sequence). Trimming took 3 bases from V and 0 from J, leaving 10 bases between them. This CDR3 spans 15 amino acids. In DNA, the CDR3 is TGTGCCAGCAGTTTCGGACAGCGCAGCACAGATACGCAGTATTTT. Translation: CASSFGQRSTDTQYF.

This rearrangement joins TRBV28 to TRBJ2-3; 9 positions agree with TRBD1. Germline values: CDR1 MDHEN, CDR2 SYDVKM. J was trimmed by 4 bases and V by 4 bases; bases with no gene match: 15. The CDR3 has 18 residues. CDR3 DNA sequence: TGTGCCAGCAGTTACTGGGGGGGACAGGGAAAAGGTGCAGATACGCAGTATTTT. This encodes CASSYWGGQGKGADTQYF.

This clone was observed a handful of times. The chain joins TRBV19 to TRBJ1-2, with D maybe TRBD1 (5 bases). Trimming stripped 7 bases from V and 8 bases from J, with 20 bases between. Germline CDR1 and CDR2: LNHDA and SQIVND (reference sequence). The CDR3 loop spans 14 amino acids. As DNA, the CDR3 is TGTGCCAGTAACATGGAAAAGACAGTACAGGGCTACACCTTC. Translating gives CASNMEKTVQGYTF. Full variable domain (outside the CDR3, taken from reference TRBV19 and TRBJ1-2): DGGITQSPKYLFRKEGQNVTLSCEQNLNHDAMYWYRQDPGQGLRLIYYSQIVNDFQKGDIAEGYSVSREKKESFPLTVTSAQKNPTAFYLCASNMEKTVQGYTFGSGTRLTVV.

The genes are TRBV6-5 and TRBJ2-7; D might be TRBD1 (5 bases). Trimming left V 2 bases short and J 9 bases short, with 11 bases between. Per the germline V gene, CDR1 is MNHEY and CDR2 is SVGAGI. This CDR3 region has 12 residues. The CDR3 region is CASSYPRGPQYF. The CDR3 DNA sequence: TGTGCCAGCAGTTACCCAAGGGGTCCGCAGTACTTC.

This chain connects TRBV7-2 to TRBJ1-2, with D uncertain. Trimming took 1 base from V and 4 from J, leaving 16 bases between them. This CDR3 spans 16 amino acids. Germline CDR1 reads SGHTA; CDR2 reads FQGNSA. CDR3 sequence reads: CASSLVLVVLPYGYTF. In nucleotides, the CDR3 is TGTGCCAGCAGCTTAGTTTTGGTGGTTTTGCCCTATGGCTACACCTTC.

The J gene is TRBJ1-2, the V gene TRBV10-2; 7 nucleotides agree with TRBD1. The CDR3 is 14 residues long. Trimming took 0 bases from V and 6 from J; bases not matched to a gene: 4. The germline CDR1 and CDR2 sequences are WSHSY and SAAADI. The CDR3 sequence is CASSESIGGHGYTF. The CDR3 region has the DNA TGCGCCAGCAGTGAGTCCATAGGGGGCCATGGCTACACCTTC.

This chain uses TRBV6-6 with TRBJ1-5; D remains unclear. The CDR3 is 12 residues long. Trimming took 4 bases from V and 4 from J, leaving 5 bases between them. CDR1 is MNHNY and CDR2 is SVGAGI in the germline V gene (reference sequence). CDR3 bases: TGTGCCAGCAGTTTTCCTAATCAGCCCCAGCATTTT. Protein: CASSFPNQPQHF.

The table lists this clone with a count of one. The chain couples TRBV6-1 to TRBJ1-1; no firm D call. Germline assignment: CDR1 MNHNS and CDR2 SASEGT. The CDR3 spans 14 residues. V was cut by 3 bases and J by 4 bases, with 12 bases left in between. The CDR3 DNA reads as TGTGCCAGCAGTGACGTCGGGGTAGGCACTGAAGCTTTCTTT. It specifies CASSDVGVGTEAFF.

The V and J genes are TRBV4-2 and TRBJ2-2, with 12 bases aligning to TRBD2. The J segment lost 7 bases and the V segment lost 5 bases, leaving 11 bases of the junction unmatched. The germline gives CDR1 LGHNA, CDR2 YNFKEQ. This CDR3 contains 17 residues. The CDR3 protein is CASSSRLAGERVGELFF. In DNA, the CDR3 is TGTGCCAGCAGCTCCCGACTAGCGGGAGAACGGGTCGGGGAGCTGTTTTTT.

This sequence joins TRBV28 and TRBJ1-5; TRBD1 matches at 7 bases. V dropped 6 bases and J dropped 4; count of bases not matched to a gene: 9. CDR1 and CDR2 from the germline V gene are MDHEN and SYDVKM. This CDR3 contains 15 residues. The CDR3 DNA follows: TGTGCCAGCAGCGAGGGGACAGTAATAAATCAGCCCCAGCATTTT. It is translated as CASSEGTVINQPQHF.

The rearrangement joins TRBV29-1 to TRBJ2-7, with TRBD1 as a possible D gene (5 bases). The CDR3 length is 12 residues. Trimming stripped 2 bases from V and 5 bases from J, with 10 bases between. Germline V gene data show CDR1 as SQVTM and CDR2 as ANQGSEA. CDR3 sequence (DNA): TGCAGCGTTGAACAGGGTGGTAACGAGCAGTACTTC. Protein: CSVEQGGNEQYF.

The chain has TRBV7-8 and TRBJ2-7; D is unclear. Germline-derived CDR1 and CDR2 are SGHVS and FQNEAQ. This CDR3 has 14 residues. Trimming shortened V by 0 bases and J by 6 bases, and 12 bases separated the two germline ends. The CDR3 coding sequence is TGTGCCAGCAGCTTAGCGCCCCGGGCAGCCGAGCAGTACTTC. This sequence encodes CASSLAPRAAEQYF.

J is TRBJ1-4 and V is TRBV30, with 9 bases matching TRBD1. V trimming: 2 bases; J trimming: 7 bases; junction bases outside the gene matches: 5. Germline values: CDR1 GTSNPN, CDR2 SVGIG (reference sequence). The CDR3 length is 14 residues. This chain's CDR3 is CAWSTDRGGEKLFF. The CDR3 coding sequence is TGTGCCTGGAGTACAGACAGGGGGGGTGAAAAACTGTTTTTT.

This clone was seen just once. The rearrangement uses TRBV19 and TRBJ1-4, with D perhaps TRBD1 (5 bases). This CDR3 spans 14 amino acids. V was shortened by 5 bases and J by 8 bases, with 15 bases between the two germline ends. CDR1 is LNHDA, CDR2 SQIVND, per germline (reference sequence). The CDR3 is CASSAYRQGEKLFF. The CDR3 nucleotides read TGTGCCAGTAGTGCCTACAGGCAGGGAGAAAAACTGTTTTTT.

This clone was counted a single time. This CDR3 is CASITHPTTSSYNEQFF. As DNA, the CDR3 is TGTGCCAGCATTACCCACCCCACAACGAGCTCCTACAATGAGCAGTTCTTC. The rearrangement links TRBV2 to TRBJ2-1; D gene uncertain. Germline V gene lookup returns CDR1 SNHLY and CDR2 FYNNEI. The CDR3 runs to 17 residues. Trimming pared 7 bases from V and 0 bases from J, leaving 19 bases between.

CDR3 protein: CASSQEGAWGLNEQFF. The CDR3 region has the DNA TGCGCCAGCAGCCAAGAGGGGGCTTGGGGATTAAATGAGCAGTTCTTC. The chain employs TRBV4-1 and TRBJ2-1, with TRBD1 as a possible D gene (6 bases). V lost 0 bases and J 7 bases, leaving 16 bases between the germline ends. The CDR3 is made up of 16 amino acids. Germline CDR1 and CDR2: MGHRA and YSYEKL.

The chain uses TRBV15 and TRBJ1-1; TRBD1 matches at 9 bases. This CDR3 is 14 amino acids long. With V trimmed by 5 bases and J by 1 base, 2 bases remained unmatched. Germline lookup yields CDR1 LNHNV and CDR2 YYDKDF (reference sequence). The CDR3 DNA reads TGTGCCACCAGCCGGGACAGGGAGAACACTGAAGCTTTCTTT. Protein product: CATSRDRENTEAFF.